This TCR beta chain was captured in a study of blood T cell repertoires in COVID-19. Germline V lookup: CDR1 MNHEY, CDR2 SVGAGI. The CDR3 contains 13 residues. Data came from immunoSEQ multiplex PCR; TCRdb stores just in-frame clones and leaves some out. The sample has roughly 76,000 clones; about nine tenths are singletons. Notes on this clone: One junction end disagrees with the germline gene, perhaps due to a read error.

The chain uses TRBV6-5 and TRBJ1-2; TRBD1 matches 7 bases. The TCR comes from a woman between 18 and 30 years old with acute or convalescent COVID-19. Input material: peripheral blood. The CDR3: CASSRTGNYGYTF. In nucleotides, the CDR3 is TGTGCCAGCAGTCGGACAGGCAACTATGGCTACACTTTC.